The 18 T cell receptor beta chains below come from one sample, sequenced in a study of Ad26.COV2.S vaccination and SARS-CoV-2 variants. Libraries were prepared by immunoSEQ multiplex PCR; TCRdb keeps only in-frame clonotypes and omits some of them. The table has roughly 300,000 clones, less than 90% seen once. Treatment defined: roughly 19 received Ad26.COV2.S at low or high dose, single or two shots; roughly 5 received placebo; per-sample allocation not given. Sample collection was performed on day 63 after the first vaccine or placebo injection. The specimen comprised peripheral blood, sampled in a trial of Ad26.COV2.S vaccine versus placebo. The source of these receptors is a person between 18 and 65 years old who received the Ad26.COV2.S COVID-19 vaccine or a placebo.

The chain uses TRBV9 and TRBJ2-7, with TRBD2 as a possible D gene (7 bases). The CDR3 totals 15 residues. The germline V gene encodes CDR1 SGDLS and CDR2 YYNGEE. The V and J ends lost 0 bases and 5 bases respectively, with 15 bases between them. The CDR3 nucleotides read TGTGCCAGCAGCGTAGTAGGGGGGGGCCAAGACGAGCAGTACTTC. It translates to CASSVVGGGQDEQYF.

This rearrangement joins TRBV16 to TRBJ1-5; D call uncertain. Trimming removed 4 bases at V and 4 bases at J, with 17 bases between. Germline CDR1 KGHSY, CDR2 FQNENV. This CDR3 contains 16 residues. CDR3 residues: CASSPPGEGANQPQHF. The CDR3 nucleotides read TGTGCCAGCAGCCCCCCCGGGGAGGGAGCGAATCAGCCCCAGCATTTT. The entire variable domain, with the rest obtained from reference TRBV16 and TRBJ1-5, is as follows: GEEVAQTPKHLVRGEGQKAKLYCAPIKGHSYVFWYQQVLKNEFKFLISFQNENVFDETGMPKERFSAKCLPNSPCSLEIQATKLEDSAVYFCASSPPGEGANQPQHFGDGTRLSIL.

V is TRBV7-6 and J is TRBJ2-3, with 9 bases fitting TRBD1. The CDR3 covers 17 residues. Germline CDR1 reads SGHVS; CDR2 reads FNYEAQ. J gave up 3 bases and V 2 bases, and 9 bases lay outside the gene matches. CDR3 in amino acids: CASSLSGGQGNTDTQYF. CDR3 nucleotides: TGTGCCAGCAGCTTATCGGGGGGACAGGGTAATACAGATACGCAGTATTTT.

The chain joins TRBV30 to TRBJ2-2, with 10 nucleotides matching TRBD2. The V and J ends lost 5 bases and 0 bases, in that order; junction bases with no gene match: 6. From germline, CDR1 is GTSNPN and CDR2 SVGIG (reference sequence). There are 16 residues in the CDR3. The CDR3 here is CAWFLAGDANTGELFF. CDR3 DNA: TGTGCCTGGTTCCTAGCGGGAGACGCGAACACCGGGGAGCTGTTTTTT. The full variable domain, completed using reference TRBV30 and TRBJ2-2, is SQTIHQWPATLVQPVGSPLSLECTVEGTSNPNLYWYRQAAGRGLQLLFYSVGIGQISSEVPQNLSASRPQDRQFILSSKKLLLSDSGFYLCAWFLAGDANTGELFFGEGSRLTVL.

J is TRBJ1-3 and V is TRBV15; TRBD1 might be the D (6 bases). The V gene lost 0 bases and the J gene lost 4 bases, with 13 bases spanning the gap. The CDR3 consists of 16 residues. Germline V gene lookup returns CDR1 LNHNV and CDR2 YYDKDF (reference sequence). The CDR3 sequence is CATSRDLRGTGNTIYF. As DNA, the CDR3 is TGTGCCACCAGCAGAGATCTCAGGGGTACAGGAAACACCATATATTTT.

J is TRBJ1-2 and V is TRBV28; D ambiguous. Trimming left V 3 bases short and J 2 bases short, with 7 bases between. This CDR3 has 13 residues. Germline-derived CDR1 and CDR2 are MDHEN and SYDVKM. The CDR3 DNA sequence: TGTGCCAGCAGTTTCGGCAGGAACTATGGCTACACCTTC. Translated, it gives CASSFGRNYGYTF.

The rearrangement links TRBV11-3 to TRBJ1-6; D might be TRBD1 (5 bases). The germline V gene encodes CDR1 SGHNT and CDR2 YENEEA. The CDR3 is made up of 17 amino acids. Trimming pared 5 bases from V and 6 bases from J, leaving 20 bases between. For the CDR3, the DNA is TGTGCCAGCAGCCTAGGGTCGGGGGGTGTAAGTAATTCACCCCTCCACTTT. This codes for CASSLGSGGVSNSPLHF.

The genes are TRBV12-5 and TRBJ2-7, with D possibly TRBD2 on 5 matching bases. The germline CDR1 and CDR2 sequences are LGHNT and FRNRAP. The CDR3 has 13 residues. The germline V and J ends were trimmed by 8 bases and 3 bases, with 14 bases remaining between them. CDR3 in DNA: TGTGCTAGTTCCCAGTCCGGAGGCTACGAGCAGTACTTC. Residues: CASSQSGGYEQYF.

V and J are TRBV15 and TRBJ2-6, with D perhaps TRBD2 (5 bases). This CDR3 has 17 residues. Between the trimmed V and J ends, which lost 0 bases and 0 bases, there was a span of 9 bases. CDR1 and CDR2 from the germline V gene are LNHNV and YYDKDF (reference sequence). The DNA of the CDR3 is TGTGCCACCAGCAGAGATCGGAGGAGCTCTGGGGCCAACGTCCTGACTTTC. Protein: CATSRDRRSSGANVLTF. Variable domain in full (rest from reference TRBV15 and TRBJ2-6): DAMVIQNPRYQVTQFGKPVTLSCSQTLNHNVMYWYQQKSSQAPKLLFHYYDKDFNNEADTPDNFQSRRPNTSFCFLDIRSPGLGDTAMYLCATSRDRRSSGANVLTFGAGSRLTVL.

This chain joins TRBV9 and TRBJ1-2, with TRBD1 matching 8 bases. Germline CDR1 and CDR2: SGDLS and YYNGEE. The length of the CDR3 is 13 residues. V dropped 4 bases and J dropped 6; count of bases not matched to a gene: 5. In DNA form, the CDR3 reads TGTGCCAGCAGCATGCGGACAGGGAATGGCTACACCTTC. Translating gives CASSMRTGNGYTF.

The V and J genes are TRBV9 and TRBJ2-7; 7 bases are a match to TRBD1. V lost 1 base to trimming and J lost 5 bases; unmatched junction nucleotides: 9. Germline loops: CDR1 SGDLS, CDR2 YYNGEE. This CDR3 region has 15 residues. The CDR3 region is CASSVSSAGGNEQYF. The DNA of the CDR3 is TGTGCCAGCAGCGTAAGTAGCGCAGGGGGAAACGAGCAGTACTTC.

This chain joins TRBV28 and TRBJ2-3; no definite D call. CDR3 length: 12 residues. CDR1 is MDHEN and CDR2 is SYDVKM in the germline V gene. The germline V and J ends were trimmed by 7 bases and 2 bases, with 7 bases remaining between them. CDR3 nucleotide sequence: TGTGCCAGCATTTCGAACACAGATACGCAGTATTTT. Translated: CASISNTDTQYF.

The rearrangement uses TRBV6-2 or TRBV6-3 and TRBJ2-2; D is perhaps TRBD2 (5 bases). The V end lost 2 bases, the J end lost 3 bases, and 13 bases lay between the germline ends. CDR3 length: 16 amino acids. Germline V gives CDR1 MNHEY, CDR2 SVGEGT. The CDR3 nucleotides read TGTGCCAGCAGTTACGGGGTTAGCGTGGACACCGGGGAGCTGTTTTTT. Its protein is CASSYGVSVDTGELFF.

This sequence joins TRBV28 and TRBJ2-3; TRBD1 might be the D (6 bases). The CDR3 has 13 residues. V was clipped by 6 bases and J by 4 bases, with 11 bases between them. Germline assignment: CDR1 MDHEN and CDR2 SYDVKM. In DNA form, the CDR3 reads TGTGCCAGCAGGCTGGGGGCTGCAGATACGCAGTATTTT. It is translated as CASRLGAADTQYF.

The CDR3 DNA follows: TGTGCCATCAGACAGGGGGCCGCTGAAGCTTTCTTT. It is translated as CAIRQGAAEAFF. This chain uses TRBV10-3 with TRBJ1-1, with 9 positions matching TRBD1. The CDR3 sequence is 12 residues long. V trimming: 6 bases; J trimming: 6 bases; junction bases outside the gene matches: 2. Germline CDR1 reads ENHRY; CDR2 reads SYGVKD.

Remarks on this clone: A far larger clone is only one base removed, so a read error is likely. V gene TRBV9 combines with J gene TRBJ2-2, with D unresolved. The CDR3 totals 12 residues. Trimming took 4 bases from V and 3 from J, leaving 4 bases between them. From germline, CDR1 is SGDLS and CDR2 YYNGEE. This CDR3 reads CASSYHTGELFF. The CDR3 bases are TGTGCCAGCAGCTACCACACCGGGGAGCTGTTTTTT. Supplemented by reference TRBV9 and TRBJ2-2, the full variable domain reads DSGVTQTPKHLITATGQRVTLRCSPRSGDLSVYWYQQSLDQGLQFLIQYYNGEERAKGNILERFSAQQFPDLHSELNLSSLELGDSALYFCASSYHTGELFFGEGSRLTVL.

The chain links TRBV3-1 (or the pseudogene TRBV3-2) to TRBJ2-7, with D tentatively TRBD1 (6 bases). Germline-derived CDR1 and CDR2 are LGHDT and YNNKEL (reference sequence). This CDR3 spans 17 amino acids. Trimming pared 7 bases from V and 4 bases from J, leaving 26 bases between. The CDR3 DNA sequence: TGTGCCAGCACGTACCGACGGGCAGGGGAGTCCCAATACGAGCAGTACTTC. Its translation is CASTYRRAGESQYEQYF.

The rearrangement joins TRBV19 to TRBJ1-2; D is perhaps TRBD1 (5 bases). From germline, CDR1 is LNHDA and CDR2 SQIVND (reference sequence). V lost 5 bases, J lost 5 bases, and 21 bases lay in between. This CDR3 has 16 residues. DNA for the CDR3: TGTGCCAGTAGTGCCCGAAGCAGAGGGGAGAGGTATGGCTACACCTTC. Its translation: CASSARSRGERYGYTF.